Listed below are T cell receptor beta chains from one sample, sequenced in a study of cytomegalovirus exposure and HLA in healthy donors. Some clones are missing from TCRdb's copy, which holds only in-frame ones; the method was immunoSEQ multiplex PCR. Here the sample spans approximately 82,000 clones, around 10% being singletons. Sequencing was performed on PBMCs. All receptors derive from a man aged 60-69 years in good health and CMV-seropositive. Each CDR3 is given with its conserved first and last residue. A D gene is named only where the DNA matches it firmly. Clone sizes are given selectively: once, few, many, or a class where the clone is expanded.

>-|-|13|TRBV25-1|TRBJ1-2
CASSDPGSYGYTF
TGTGCCAGCAGTGACCCAGGCAGTTATGGCTACACCTTC
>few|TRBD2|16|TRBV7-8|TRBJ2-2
CASSAPLAGNTGELFF
TGTGCCAGCAGCGCCCCACTAGCGGGGAACACCGGGGAGCTGTTTTTT
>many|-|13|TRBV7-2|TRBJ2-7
CASSPSNSYEQYF
TGTGCCAGCAGCCCTAGTAACTCCTACGAGCAGTACTTC
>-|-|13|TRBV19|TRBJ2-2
CASSTRGFGELFF
TGTGCCAGTAGTACCAGGGGATTCGGGGAGCTGTTTTTT
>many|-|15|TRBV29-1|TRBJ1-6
CSVALGGQMNSPLHF
TGCAGCGTTGCCCTAGGTGGACAGATGAATTCACCCCTCCACTTT
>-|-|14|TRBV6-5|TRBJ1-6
CASSRRTVNSPLHF
TGTGCCAGCAGTAGGCGGACAGTAAATTCACCCCTCCACTTT
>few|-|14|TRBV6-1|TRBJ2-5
CASSEPGFQETQYF
TGTGCCAGCAGTGAACCAGGGTTTCAGGAGACCCAGTACTTC
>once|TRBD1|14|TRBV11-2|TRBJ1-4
CASRNRGSNEKLFF
TGTGCCAGCAGAAACAGGGGTTCCAATGAGAAACTGTTTTTT
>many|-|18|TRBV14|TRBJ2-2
CASSHFDSLIANTGELFF
TGTGCCAGCAGCCACTTCGACAGTCTGATCGCGAACACCGGGGAGCTGTTTTTT
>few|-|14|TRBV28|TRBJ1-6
CASSLQAGNSPLHF
TGTGCCAGCAGTTTACAGGCGGGAAATTCACCCCTCCACTTT
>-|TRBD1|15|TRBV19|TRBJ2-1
CASSIAGGNHNEQFF
TGTGCCAGTAGTATTGCAGGGGGCAACCACAATGAGCAGTTCTTC
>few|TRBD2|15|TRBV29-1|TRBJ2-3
CSAGRRLAGRDTQYF
TGCAGCGCTGGCCGCCGCCTAGCGGGACGAGATACGCAGTATTTT
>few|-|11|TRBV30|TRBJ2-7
CAWSLTNEQYF
TGTGCCTGGAGTTTGACTAACGAGCAGTACTTC
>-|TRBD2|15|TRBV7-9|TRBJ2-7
CASSLGGTGTYEQYF
TGTGCCAGCAGCCTGGGGGGGACCGGCACCTACGAGCAGTACTTC
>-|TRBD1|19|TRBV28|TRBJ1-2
CASSSGGVPSRPFNYGYTF
TGTGCCAGCAGCTCAGGGGGCGTCCCGTCACGCCCTTTTAACTATGGCTACACCTTC
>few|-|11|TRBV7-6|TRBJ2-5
CASSPGETQYF
TGTGCCAGCTCGCCGGGAGAGACCCAGTACTTC
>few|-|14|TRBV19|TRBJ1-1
CASSVSSGGTEAFF
TGTGCCAGTAGTGTTTCCTCCGGGGGCACTGAAGCTTTCTTT
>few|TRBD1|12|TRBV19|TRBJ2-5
CASTDRVETQYF
TGTGCCAGTACCGACAGGGTTGAGACCCAGTACTTC
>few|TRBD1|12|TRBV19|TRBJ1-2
CASKTGADGYTF
TGTGCCAGTAAGACAGGGGCGGATGGCTACACCTTC
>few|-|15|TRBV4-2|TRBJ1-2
CASSQKLVGPYGYTF
TGTGCCAGCAGCCAAAAATTGGTGGGCCCCTATGGCTACACCTTC
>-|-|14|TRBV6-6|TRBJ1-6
CASSPQVPNSPLHF
TGTGCCAGCAGTCCACAGGTCCCAAATTCCCCCCTCCACTTT
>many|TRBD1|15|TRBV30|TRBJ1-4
CAWRNQGASNEKLFF
TGTGCCTGGCGCAATCAGGGGGCTTCTAATGAAAAACTGTTTTTT
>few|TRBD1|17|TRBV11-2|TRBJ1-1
CASSFATGEDLNTEAFF
TGTGCCAGCAGCTTCGCGACAGGGGAAGACCTGAACACTGAAGCTTTCTTT
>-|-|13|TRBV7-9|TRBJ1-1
CASSERYILEAFF
TGTGCCAGCAGCGAAAGATACATTCTTGAAGCTTTCTTT
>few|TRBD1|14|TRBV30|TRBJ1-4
CAWRGRGHGEKLFF
TGTGCCTGGAGAGGCAGGGGGCATGGTGAAAAACTGTTTTTT
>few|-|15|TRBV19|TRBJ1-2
CASSIGTRGAYGYTF
TGTGCCAGTAGTATTGGTACCAGGGGAGCCTATGGCTACACCTTC
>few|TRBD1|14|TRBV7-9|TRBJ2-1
CASSLTGEYNEQFF
TGTGCCAGCAGTCTCACAGGGGAATACAATGAGCAGTTCTTC
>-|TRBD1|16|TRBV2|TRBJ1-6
CASSPDRGRDNSPLHF
TGTGCCAGCAGTCCAGACAGGGGGCGGGATAATTCACCCCTCCACTTT
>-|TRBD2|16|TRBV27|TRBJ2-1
CASTKSGTSGWNEQFF
TGTGCCAGCACTAAATCCGGGACTAGCGGTTGGAATGAGCAGTTCTTC
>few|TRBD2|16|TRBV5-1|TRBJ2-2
CASSARGGVGTGELFF
TGCGCCAGCAGCGCCCGGGGGGGGGTCGGCACCGGGGAGCTGTTTTTT
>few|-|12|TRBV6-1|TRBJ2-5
CASGAVGETQYF
TGTGCCAGCGGGGCTGTGGGAGAGACCCAGTACTTC
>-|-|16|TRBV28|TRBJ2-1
CASSPLTGVSYNEQFF
TGTGCCAGCAGTCCCCTAACGGGAGTCTCCTACAATGAGCAGTTCTTC
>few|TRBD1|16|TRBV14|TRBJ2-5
CASSPRNRGGPETQYF
TGTGCCAGCAGCCCCAGGAACAGGGGTGGCCCTGAGACCCAGTACTTC
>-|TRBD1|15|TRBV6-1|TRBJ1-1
CASSGDRQGRTEAFF
TGTGCCAGCAGTGGGGATCGACAGGGTCGCACTGAAGCTTTCTTT
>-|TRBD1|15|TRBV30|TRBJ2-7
CAWSLPQGVLHEQYF
TGTGCCTGGAGTTTACCCCAGGGGGTTTTACACGAGCAGTACTTC
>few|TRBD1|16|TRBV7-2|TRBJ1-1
CASRRPGQGMNTEAFF
TGTGCCAGCAGACGACCGGGACAGGGGATGAACACTGAAGCTTTCTTT
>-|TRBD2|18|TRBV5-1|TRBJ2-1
CASSLGRAGLAGGNEQFF
TGCGCCAGCAGCTTGGGCAGGGCGGGACTAGCGGGAGGCAATGAGCAGTTCTTC
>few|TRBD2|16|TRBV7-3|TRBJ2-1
CASSLRVAGGPNEQFF
TGTGCCAGCAGCTTAAGGGTAGCGGGAGGGCCCAATGAGCAGTTCTTC
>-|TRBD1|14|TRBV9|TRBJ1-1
CASSVVTGATEAFF
TGTGCCAGCAGCGTAGTCACAGGGGCCACTGAAGCTTTCTTT
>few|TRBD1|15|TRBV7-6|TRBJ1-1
CASSARQGSNTEAFF
TGTGCCAGCAGCGCCCGACAGGGTTCGAACACTGAAGCTTTCTTT
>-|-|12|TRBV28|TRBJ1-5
CASSPPSQPQHF
TGTGCCAGCAGTCCCCCCTCCCAGCCCCAGCATTTT
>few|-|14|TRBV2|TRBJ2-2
CASRVRGTSGELFF
TGTGCCAGCAGGGTCAGGGGAACCAGCGGGGAGCTGTTTTTT
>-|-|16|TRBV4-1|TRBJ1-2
CASSRTAWWTGDGYTF
TGCGCCAGCAGCCGGACTGCCTGGTGGACGGGCGACGGCTACACCTTC
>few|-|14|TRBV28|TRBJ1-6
CASSLDTASSPLHF
TGTGCCAGCAGTTTAGACACAGCCTCATCACCCCTCCACTTT
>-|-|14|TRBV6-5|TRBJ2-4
CASSYSLAKNIQYF
TGTGCCAGCAGTTACTCTCTAGCCAAAAACATTCAGTACTTC
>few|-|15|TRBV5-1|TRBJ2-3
CASSLALSSTDTQYF
TGCGCCAGCAGCTTGGCCTTGTCTAGCACAGATACGCAGTATTTT
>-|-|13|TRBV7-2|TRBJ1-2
CASSPDISYGYTF
TGTGCCAGCAGCCCGGACATTTCCTATGGCTACACCTTC
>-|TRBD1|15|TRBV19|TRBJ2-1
CASITGTGGNNEQFF
TGTGCCAGTATTACCGGGACAGGGGGCAATAATGAGCAGTTCTTC
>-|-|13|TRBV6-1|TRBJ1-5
CASRSGDHQPQHF
TGTGCCAGCAGATCAGGGGATCATCAGCCCCAGCATTTT
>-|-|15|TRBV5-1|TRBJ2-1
CASSLAQGMVNEQFF
TGCGCCAGCAGCTTGGCCCAGGGGATGGTTAATGAGCAGTTCTTC
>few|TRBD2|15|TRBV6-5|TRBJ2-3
CASSSGTSGSNTQYF
TGTGCCAGCAGTTCTGGGACTAGCGGGAGTAATACGCAGTATTTT
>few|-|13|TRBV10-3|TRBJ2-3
CAIGGSSTDTQYF
TGTGCCATCGGAGGGTCTAGCACAGATACGCAGTATTTT
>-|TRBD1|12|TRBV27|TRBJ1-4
CARGTGDEKLFF
TGTGCCCGCGGGACAGGGGACGAAAAACTGTTTTTT
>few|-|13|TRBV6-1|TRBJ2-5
CASSELGLETQYF
TGTGCCAGCAGTGAACTGGGACTGGAGACCCAGTACTTC
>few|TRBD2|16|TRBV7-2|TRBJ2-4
CASSIVAGVAKNIQYF
TGTGCCAGCAGCATAGTAGCGGGGGTAGCCAAAAACATTCAGTACTTC